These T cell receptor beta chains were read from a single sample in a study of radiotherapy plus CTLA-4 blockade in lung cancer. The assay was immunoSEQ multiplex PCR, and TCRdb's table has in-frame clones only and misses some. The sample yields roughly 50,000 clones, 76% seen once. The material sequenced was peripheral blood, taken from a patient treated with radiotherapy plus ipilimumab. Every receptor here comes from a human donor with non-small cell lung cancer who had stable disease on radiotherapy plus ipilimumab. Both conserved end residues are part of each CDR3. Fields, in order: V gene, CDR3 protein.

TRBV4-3	CASSQSGLASGTGELFF
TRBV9	CASSPRGGFLIDEQFF
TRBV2	CASSATVNTGELFF
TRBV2	CASRRTGGGELFF
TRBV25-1	CASSRQGGKSYEQYF
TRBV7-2	CASSQNNHRVSNQPQHF
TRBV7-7	CASSLAQNTGELFF
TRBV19	CASSVIGSSYEQYF
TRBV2	CATIRERNTEAFF
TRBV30	CAWSLEWGNSPLHF
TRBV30	CAWRVGGGFSYEQYF
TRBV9	CASGSGGSGVHQYF
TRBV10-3	CAISESPGLAGDTDTQYF
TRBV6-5	CASSAQGRGYTF
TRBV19	CASSIGGGRSYYRYTF
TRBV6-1	CASSEGWGSGGATDTQYF
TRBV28	CASSSDHGYTF
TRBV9	CASSVGDNPGNTIYF
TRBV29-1	CSVTTGEAWDTQYF
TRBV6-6	CASRAWTTGMNTEAFF
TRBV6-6	CASSRTDLDSPLHF
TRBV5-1	CASSTLPGQGPLGETQYF
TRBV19	CASSIGQEHSYEQYF
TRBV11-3	CASSTRPNTEAFF
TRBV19	CASSKRQGVQPQHF
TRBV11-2	CASSLIPQGGSGGYNEQFF
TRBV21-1	CASRRWTAYNSPLHF
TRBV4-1	CASSQDANNQPQHF
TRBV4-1	CASSQEQGTIISPLHF
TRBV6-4	CASSDSTSTEAFF
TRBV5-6	CASSLVGGEQFF
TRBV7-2	CASSLDRSLVGYTF
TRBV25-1	CASSESTGGTQSTDTQYF
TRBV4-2	CASSIPGTGDEKLFF
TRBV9	CASSVVYDTGELFF
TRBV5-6	CASSLPIRTGGSLTYGYTF
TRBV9	CASSGLRSNEQFF
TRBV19	CASSIVAPGQPQHF
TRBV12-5	CASGLVKGGGLNNEQFF
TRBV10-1	CASSDGKATIDTEAFF
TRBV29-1	CSVEDQKGQGFGYTF
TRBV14	CASSQESHNSPLHF
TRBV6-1	CASSLDRWRDTEAFF
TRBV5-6	CASSLPTGTEQYF
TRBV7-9	CASSLVAYEQFF
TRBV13	CASSPRDRRRGELFF
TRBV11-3	CASSSGLDRSGEETQYF
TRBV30	CAWRGLNTGELFF
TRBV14	CASTRWDPTEAFF
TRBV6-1	CASSRAGELNTEAFF
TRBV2	CASRLRTDTQYF
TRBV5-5	CASSGGAGAHQPQHF
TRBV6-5	CASMTGRNQPQHF
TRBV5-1	CASSLPTSGGDNEQFF